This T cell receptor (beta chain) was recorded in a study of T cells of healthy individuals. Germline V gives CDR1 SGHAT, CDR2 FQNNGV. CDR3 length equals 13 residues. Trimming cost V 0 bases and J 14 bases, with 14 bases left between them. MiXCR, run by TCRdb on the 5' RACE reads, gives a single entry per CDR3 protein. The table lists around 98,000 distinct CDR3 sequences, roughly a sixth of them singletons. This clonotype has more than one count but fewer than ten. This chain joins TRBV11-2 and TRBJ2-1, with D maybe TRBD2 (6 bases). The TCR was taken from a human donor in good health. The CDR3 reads CASSLDIGRGEFF. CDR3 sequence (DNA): TGTGCCAGCAGCTTAGATATTGGCCGCGGGGAGTTCTTC.